What follows is one TCR beta chain and its context. The sample originates from a study of shared clonotypes between healthy human individuals. The CDR3 is 16 amino acids. The V and J ends lost 3 bases and 4 bases, in that order; junction bases with no gene match: 8. Germline assignment: CDR1 SGHRS and CDR2 YFSETQ. Produced via immunoSEQ multiplex PCR; TCRdb's table is partial and in-frame only. The repertoire has roughly 700,000 clones, roughly 70% of them found once; the top ten carry approximately 1.6%. The sample taken for sequencing was memory CD4+ T cells sorted from blood. Subset reported: CD45RA-negative fraction. The chain joins TRBV5-1 to TRBJ2-7; 12 bases map to TRBD2. The source of this sequence is a woman younger than 45 in good health. The CDR3 sequence: CASSSTSTSGRYEQYF. For the CDR3, the DNA is TGCGCCAGCAGCTCAACCTCGACTAGCGGGAGATACGAGCAGTACTTC. The variable domain in full, completed from reference TRBV5-1 and TRBJ2-7, reads KAGVTQTPRYLIKTRGQQVTLSCSPISGHRSVSWYQQTPGQGLQFLFEYFSETQRNKGNFPGRFSGRQFSNSRSEMNVSTLELGDSALYLCASSSTSTSGRYEQYFGPGTRLTVT.